The 16 T cell receptor beta chains presented below share a single source sample, sequenced in a study of Tregs in tolerant kidney transplant recipients. Recipients received nonmyeloablative bone marrow transplants from related graft donors, with transient mixed chimerism. Repertoires were generated with immunoSEQ multiplex PCR, while TCRdb's copy carries only in-frame clones and drops some. The sample carries 81,000 or so clones, 90% to 95% recorded once. The specimen was CD4+ T cells from blood (PBMCs), collected 24 months after the transplant. These TCRs come from a human patient who received a combined kidney and bone marrow transplant. A subset of T cells may come from the graft donor.

This chain links TRBV12-2 with TRBJ2-4; the table's D gene call, TRBD2, was not cross checked with the DNA. TRBV12-2 is a pseudogene. CDR3 length: 12 residues. The CDR3 is CASRLVADLWYF. The CDR3 region has the DNA TGTGCAAGTCGCTTAGTCGCAGACTTGTGGTACTTC.

The CDR3 sequence is CASSHGLAGEETQYF. DNA for the CDR3: TGTGCCTCCTCTCATGGACTAGCGGGAGAAGAGACCCAGTACTTC. This sequence joins TRBV30 and TRBJ2-5; 13 nucleotides agree with TRBD2. CDR1 is GTSNPN, CDR2 SVGIG, per germline (reference sequence). V was clipped by 7 bases and J by 3 bases; unmatched bases: 8. The CDR3 is made up of 15 amino acids.

This chain links TRBV30 with TRBJ2-4, with 8 bases identical to TRBD2. V shed 0 bases and J 0 bases; nucleotides not matched to a gene: 13. Germline CDR1 reads GTSNPN; CDR2 reads SVGIG (reference sequence). This CDR3 is 19 amino acids long. The CDR3 nucleotides read TGTGCCTGGAGTGTACGGGAATCGAGCGGGAGCCGAGCCAAAAACATTCAGTACTTC. This sequence encodes CAWSVRESSGSRAKNIQYF.

The chain employs TRBV7-9 and TRBJ2-7; 8 nucleotides agree with TRBD2. Trimming cost V 2 bases and J 3 bases; bases outside gene matches: 3. Germline V gene sequence: CDR1 SEHNR, CDR2 FQNEAQ (reference sequence). The CDR3 extends over 14 amino acids. CDR3 nucleotide sequence: TGTGCCAGCAGCTTAAGCGGGGGAATCTACGAGCAGTACTTC. Its translation: CASSLSGGIYEQYF.

V usage is TRBV7-9 and J usage is TRBJ2-7, with 11 bases fitting TRBD1. The CDR3 sequence is 14 residues long. From germline, CDR1 is SEHNR and CDR2 FQNEAQ (reference sequence). Trimming cost V 5 bases and J 6 bases; bases outside gene matches: 6. The CDR3 spells CASSPGQGGREQYF. CDR3 sequence (DNA): TGTGCCAGCAGCCCGGGACAGGGGGGGCGCGAGCAGTACTTC.

This chain joins TRBV5-6 and TRBJ1-5; the D gene is possibly TRBD1 (6 bases). The CDR3 runs 15 residues. With 2 bases removed from V and 0 bases from J, the gap between germline ends came to 9 bases. Looked up from germline, CDR1 is SGHDT and CDR2 is YYEEEE. CDR3 protein: CASSFSGVSNQPQHF. The CDR3 DNA reads TGTGCCAGCAGCTTCTCAGGGGTTAGCAATCAGCCCCAGCATTTT.

The J gene is TRBJ2-7, the V gene TRBV7-6; D is unresolved. Trimming took off 4 bases at V and 2 bases at J, with 12 bases between the two ends. The length of the CDR3 is 14 residues. Germline V gene sequence: CDR1 SGHVS, CDR2 FNYEAQ. The CDR3 loop is CASSSRLGPYEQYF. The CDR3 bases are TGTGCCAGCAGCTCCAGGTTGGGCCCCTACGAGCAGTACTTC.

This clone was counted a single time. One junction end does not reproduce the germline sequence, and a read error may be involved. This same CDR3 is encoded by further DNA sequences in the sample. The chain is built from TRBV18 and TRBJ1-6, with D possibly matching TRBD1 (6 bases). Germline assignment: CDR1 KGHSH and CDR2 LQKENI. The CDR3 spans 15 residues. The CDR3 is CASSPAGAMNSPLHF. DNA of the CDR3: TGTGCCAGCTCACCAGCAGGGGCTATGAATTCCCCCCTCCACTTT.

Points on this clone: Other DNA sequences from this sample encode an identical CDR3 as well. This sequence joins TRBV29-1 and TRBJ2-2; TRBD1 matches at 8 bases. CDR3 length equals 15 residues. The germline V gene encodes CDR1 SQVTM and CDR2 ANQGSEA. The V and J ends lost 1 base and 2 bases, in that order; junction bases with no gene match: 3. DNA for the CDR3: TGCAGCGTTGAAGGACAGGGGCATAACACCGGGGAGCTGTTTTTT. Protein product: CSVEGQGHNTGELFF.

The table lists this clone with a count of one. The V and J genes are TRBV5-4 and TRBJ1-1; D is unclear. CDR1 is SGHNT, CDR2 YYREEE, per germline (reference sequence). The V gene lost 4 bases and the J gene lost 4 bases, with 14 bases spanning the gap. This CDR3 has 14 amino acids. CDR3 DNA sequence: TGTGCCAGCAGCCGCGCCGAGGGAGCCACTGAAGCTTTCTTT. Protein sequence: CASSRAEGATEAFF. The variable domain in full, completed from reference TRBV5-4 and TRBJ1-1, reads ETGVTQSPTHLIKTRGQQVTLRCSSQSGHNTVSWYQQALGQGPQFIFQYYREEENGRGNFPPRFSGLQFPNYSSELNVNALELDDSALYLCASSRAEGATEAFFGQGTRLTVV.

The chain has TRBV7-9 and TRBJ1-4; 7 bases map to TRBD1. The V segment lost 5 bases and the J segment 9 bases; nucleotides outside the gene matches: 6. Germline V gives CDR1 SEHNR, CDR2 FQNEAQ (reference sequence). This CDR3 comprises 13 residues. DNA of the CDR3: TGTGCCAGCAGCCACCGGACAGGAAAAAAACTGTTTTTT. Translating it yields CASSHRTGKKLFF.

This chain uses TRBV9 with TRBJ2-3; the match to TRBD2 covers 9 bases. This CDR3 is built from 14 residues. Germline CDR1 is SGDLS and CDR2 is YYNGEE. Unmatched junction bases numbered 6, after V lost 5 bases and J lost 5 bases. The CDR3 bases are TGTGCCAGCAGTGGACTAGCGAGGTTAGATACGCAGTATTTT. Amino acid sequence: CASSGLARLDTQYF.

The chain uses TRBV19 and TRBJ2-2, with D hard to call. Germline V lookup: CDR1 LNHDA, CDR2 SQIVND (reference sequence). This CDR3 has 15 amino acids. The germline V and J ends were trimmed by 2 bases and 4 bases, with 11 bases remaining between them. CDR3 protein: CASSIIRVFTGELFF. As DNA, the CDR3 is TGTGCCAGTAGTATAATCCGGGTATTCACCGGGGAGCTGTTTTTT.

The rearrangement links TRBV30 to TRBJ1-1, with a weak D call TRBD1 (6 bases). Germline V gives CDR1 GTSNPN, CDR2 SVGIG (reference sequence). Deletions cut 4 bases from V and 0 bases from J, with 15 bases between. There are 15 residues in the CDR3. The CDR3 region is CAWTGGRNMNTEAFF. The CDR3 DNA follows: TGTGCCTGGACTGGGGGCAGGAACATGAACACTGAAGCTTTCTTT.

This clone was counted once. This rearrangement joins TRBV7-2 to TRBJ2-1; maybe TRBD2 (6 bases). Germline CDR1 is SGHTA and CDR2 is FQGNSA. This CDR3 is built from 13 residues. V dropped 10 bases and J dropped 0 bases, with 10 bases sitting between them. The CDR3 DNA reads as TGTGCCACCTCCGGGAGCTCCTACAATGAGCAGTTCTTC. It codes for CATSGSSYNEQFF. The variable domain in full, completed from reference TRBV7-2 and TRBJ2-1, reads GAGVSQSPSNKVTEKGKDVELRCDPISGHTALYWYRQSLGQGLEFLIYFQGNSAPDKSGLPSDRFSAERTGGSVSTLTIQRTQQEDSAVYLCATSGSSYNEQFFGPGTRLTVL.

A word on this clone: The sample carries other DNA sequences with the same CDR3. The chain uses TRBV5-1 and TRBJ2-3; D is unresolved. The CDR3 is 12 amino acids. Germline V CDR1 and CDR2: SGHRS, YFSETQ. V lost 4 bases and J lost 6, with 9 bases in between. CDR3 in amino acids: CASSRSGDTQYF. The CDR3 nucleotides read TGCGCCAGCAGCCGGTCCGGGGATACGCAGTATTTT. The full variable domain, rest sourced from reference TRBV5-1 and TRBJ2-3, is KAGVTQTPRYLIKTRGQQVTLSCSPISGHRSVSWYQQTPGQGLQFLFEYFSETQRNKGNFPGRFSGRQFSNSRSEMNVSTLELGDSALYLCASSRSGDTQYFGPGTRLTVL.